These 18 T cell receptor beta chains were all obtained from the same sample, sequenced in a study of PD-L1 blockade in urothelial cancer. Assay used: immunoSEQ multiplex PCR; TCRdb lists only in-frame clones, some missing. Of 40,000 to 45,000 clones in the sample, more than 75% were seen once. The input for sequencing was PBMCs, taken around atezolizumab (anti-PD-L1) treatment. The receptors come from a man aged 65 to 79 with urothelial cancer.

J is TRBJ1-1 and V is TRBV4-1, with D uncertain. The CDR3 spans 13 residues. V lost 0 bases and J lost 5, with 7 bases in between. Germline CDR1 is MGHRA and CDR2 is YSYEKL. CDR3 DNA sequence: TGCGCCAGCAGCCAAGATCACGCGACTGAAGCTTTCTTT. Its protein is CASSQDHATEAFF.

This clone has a single count. The CDR3 bases are TGCGCCAGCGCCCAGACCGGGACAGGGATCAACGAGCAGTACTTC. Protein sequence: CASAQTGTGINEQYF. The V gene is TRBV5-1, the J gene TRBJ2-7, with 9 bases that match TRBD1. CDR3 length: 15 residues. V was pared by 7 bases and J by 5 bases, with 13 bases of the junction left unmatched. In germline, CDR1 is SGHRS, CDR2 YFSETQ.

This rearrangement joins TRBV15 to TRBJ2-6; weak D call: TRBD2 (7 bases). The CDR3 has 16 residues. V lost 2 bases and J lost 3, with 11 bases in between. CDR1 and CDR2 (germline): LNHNV, YYDKDF (reference sequence). CDR3 sequence: CATSRSGGLGANVLTF. CDR3 nucleotides: TGTGCCACCAGCAGATCCGGGGGGCTTGGGGCCAACGTCCTGACTTTC.

In regard to this clone: Additional DNA sequences in this sample encode the identical CDR3. The rearrangement joins TRBV19 to TRBJ2-1, with a weak D call TRBD2 (5 bases). Between the trimmed V and J ends, which lost 4 bases and 2 bases, there was a span of 6 bases. Germline CDR1 is LNHDA and CDR2 is SQIVND (reference sequence). The CDR3 has 13 amino acids. The CDR3 here is CASSTGTYNEQFF. The DNA for the CDR3 is TGTGCCAGTAGTACGGGGACCTACAATGAGCAGTTCTTC.

The chain couples TRBV7-2 to TRBJ1-1, with D hard to call. Germline V lookup: CDR1 SGHTA, CDR2 FQGNSA. V lost 5 bases, J lost 5 bases, and 15 bases lay in between. The CDR3 is made up of 14 amino acids. This CDR3 is CASSAQRSGTEAFF. In DNA form, the CDR3 reads TGTGCCAGCAGCGCACAACGCTCGGGGACTGAAGCTTTCTTT.

The rearrangement joins TRBV7-9 to TRBJ2-1; 10 positions match TRBD2. Germline V CDR1 and CDR2: SEHNR, FQNEAQ (reference sequence). The CDR3 extends over 18 amino acids. The junction had 21 bases not matched to a gene; V was cut back by 9 bases and J by 7 bases. CDR3 DNA sequence: TGTGCCAGTTACTCGGTAGCGGGAGGTGTTGGTTTTGTGAATGAGCAGTTCTTC. It specifies CASYSVAGGVGFVNEQFF.

The DNA of the CDR3 is TGCGCCAGCAGCCAAGTAGTGGGGAGCGGGGGGGCCGGAGAGACCCAGTACTTC. This gives the protein CASSQVVGSGGAGETQYF. The chain links TRBV4-1 to TRBJ2-5, with TRBD2 matching over 10 bases. From germline, CDR1 is MGHRA and CDR2 YSYEKL. The length of the CDR3 is 18 residues. The trim removed 1 base at V and 4 bases at J, leaving 12 bases unmatched.

In this sample, this clone turned up a few times. V is TRBV5-1 and J is TRBJ2-1, with 11 bases aligning to TRBD2. After removal of 1 base from V and 4 bases from J, the junction contained 7 bases not matched to a gene. In germline, CDR1 is SGHRS, CDR2 YFSETQ. This CDR3 spans 17 amino acids. In DNA, the CDR3 is TGCGCCAGCAGCTTGACTAGCGGGAGAGGGTTGTACAATGAGCAGTTCTTC. Translating gives CASSLTSGRGLYNEQFF.

The chain is built from TRBV10-3 and TRBJ2-5; perhaps TRBD1 as D (6 bases). The CDR3 is made up of 13 amino acids. The germline CDR1 and CDR2 sequences are ENHRY and SYGVKD. V was pared by 6 bases and J by 5 bases, with 13 bases between. CDR3 in amino acids: CAISLTGWETQYF. The CDR3 DNA is TGTGCCATCAGCTTGACAGGTTGGGAGACCCAGTACTTC.

This clone has just one count. V usage is TRBV5-5 and J usage is TRBJ1-2; unclear D gene. Deletions cut 0 bases from V and 5 bases from J, with 11 bases between. CDR1 is SGHKS and CDR2 is YYEKEE in the germline V gene (reference sequence). CDR3 length equals 14 residues. As DNA, the CDR3 is TGTGCCAGCAGCTTGGACCCGGCGCGGTATGGCTACACCTTC. This encodes CASSLDPARYGYTF.

V and J are TRBV29-1 and TRBJ1-4; no clear D. Per the germline V gene, CDR1 is SQVTM and CDR2 is ANQGSEA. The CDR3 has 13 amino acids. Between the trimmed V and J ends, which lost 0 bases and 6 bases, there was a span of 8 bases. Written as DNA, the CDR3 is TGCAGCGTTGAAGAAGCGACGGATGAAAAACTGTTTTTT. Its protein is CSVEEATDEKLFF.

On this clone: The sample holds other DNA sequences that translate to the same CDR3. The V gene is TRBV18, the J gene TRBJ1-2, with 8 bases that match TRBD1. Per germline, CDR1 KGHSH and CDR2 LQKENI. This CDR3 region has 14 residues. V dropped 3 bases and J dropped 3; count of bases not matched to a gene: 3. CDR3 sequence reads: CASSPGQGDYGYTF. The CDR3, as DNA: TGTGCCAGCTCACCCGGACAGGGTGACTATGGCTACACCTTC.

This clone has a handful of counts. The chain joins TRBV10-3 to TRBJ2-2; D might be TRBD1 (5 bases). The CDR3 spans 14 residues. Trimming pared 11 bases from V and 4 bases from J, leaving 17 bases between. The germline V gene has CDR1 ENHRY and CDR2 SYGVKD. The CDR3 DNA is TGTGCCTCCTGGGTCCCCCAGGGCACCGGGGAGCTGTTTTTT. Translation gives CASWVPQGTGELFF.

The chain recombines TRBV28 with TRBJ2-1; 8 positions agree with TRBD2. V lost 2 bases to trimming and J lost 4 bases; unmatched junction nucleotides: 13. This CDR3 has 18 amino acids. Germline V gene lookup returns CDR1 MDHEN and CDR2 SYDVKM. CDR3 region: CASSLQQLVSGIYNEQFF. DNA of the CDR3: TGTGCCAGCAGTTTACAACAACTAGTTAGCGGGATTTACAATGAGCAGTTCTTC.

The V call is TRBV27, the J call TRBJ2-7, with D possibly matching TRBD1 (5 bases). This CDR3 comprises 15 residues. The germline V gene encodes CDR1 MNHEY and CDR2 SMNVEV (reference sequence). Trimming stripped 0 bases from V and 6 bases from J, with 15 bases between. Here the CDR3 reads CASSLSGVRSGEQYF. CDR3 bases: TGTGCCAGCAGTTTATCAGGGGTGAGGTCCGGCGAGCAGTACTTC.

This chain links TRBV30 with TRBJ1-2; D may be TRBD1 (6 bases). The CDR3 loop spans 14 amino acids. Trimming took 4 bases from V and 6 from J, leaving 18 bases between them. The germline V gene has CDR1 GTSNPN and CDR2 SVGIG (reference sequence). CDR3 in DNA: TGTGCCTGGACCAGCCAGGGGTTCTACAATGGCTACACCTTC. Amino acids: CAWTSQGFYNGYTF. Combining the CDR3 with reference TRBV30 and TRBJ1-2 gives the whole variable domain SQTIHQWPATLVQPVGSPLSLECTVEGTSNPNLYWYRQAAGRGLQLLFYSVGIGQISSEVPQNLSASRPQDRQFILSSKKLLLSDSGFYLCAWTSQGFYNGYTFGSGTRLTVV.

The CDR3 region has the DNA TGTGCCAGCAGTGAAGGGATGCCCCGTCGCGGGCAGTATTTT. This gives the protein CASSEGMPRRGQYF. The genes are TRBV2 and TRBJ2-3, with no clear D. The CDR3 has 14 amino acids. Per the germline V gene, CDR1 is SNHLY and CDR2 is FYNNEI. Trimming pared 1 base from V and 11 bases from J, leaving 16 bases between. The complete variable domain, with remaining parts taken from reference TRBV2 and TRBJ2-3, reads EPEVTQTPSHQVTQMGQEVILRCVPISNHLYFYWYRQILGQKVEFLVSFYNNEISEKSEIFDDQFSVERPDGSNFTLKIRSTKLEDSAMYFCASSEGMPRRGQYFGPGTRLTVL.

This chain uses TRBV2 with TRBJ2-3; the D is unclear. Germline values: CDR1 SNHLY, CDR2 FYNNEI. The CDR3 runs to 13 residues. V was clipped by 4 bases and J by 0 bases, with 5 bases between them. The CDR3 DNA follows: TGTGCCAGCAGTGCCCTCAGCACAGATACGCAGTATTTT. It specifies CASSALSTDTQYF. The variable domain in full, completed from reference TRBV2 and TRBJ2-3, reads EPEVTQTPSHQVTQMGQEVILRCVPISNHLYFYWYRQILGQKVEFLVSFYNNEISEKSEIFDDQFSVERPDGSNFTLKIRSTKLEDSAMYFCASSALSTDTQYFGPGTRLTVL.